This TCR beta chain was recorded in a study of T-cell reconstitution after alpha-beta-depleted transplantation in children. Unique molecular identifiers tagged the TCRbeta library. MiXCR, applied by TCRdb to the PCR reads, yields one record per CDR3 protein. The sample lists some 390,000 distinct CDR3 sequences; just over 20% were seen once. The junction had 3 bases not matched to a gene; V was cut back by 4 bases and J by 2 bases. Per the germline V gene, CDR1 is ENHRY and CDR2 is SYGVKD. This CDR3 has 15 amino acids. Sequencing was performed on PBMCs from the stem cell graft donor, taken from the stem cell graft. The source is a human donor who donated a stem cell graft to a child with acute myeloid leukemia. The rearrangement links TRBV10-3 to TRBJ2-3; 10 nucleotides align to TRBD2. The CDR3 loop is CAISGTSGSTDTQYF. CDR3 DNA sequence: TGTGCCATCAGTGGGACTAGCGGCTCCACAGATACGCAGTATTTT.